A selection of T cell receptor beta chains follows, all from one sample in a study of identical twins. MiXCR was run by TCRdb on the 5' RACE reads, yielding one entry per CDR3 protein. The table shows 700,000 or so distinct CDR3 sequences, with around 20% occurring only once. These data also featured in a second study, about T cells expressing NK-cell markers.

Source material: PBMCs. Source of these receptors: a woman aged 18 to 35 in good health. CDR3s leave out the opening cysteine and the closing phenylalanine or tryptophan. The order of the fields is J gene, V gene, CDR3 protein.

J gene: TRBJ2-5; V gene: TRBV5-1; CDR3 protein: ASSRTPDLYQETQY
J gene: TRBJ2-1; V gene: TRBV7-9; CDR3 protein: ASSVLGEEQF
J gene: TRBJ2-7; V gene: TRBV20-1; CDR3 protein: SVRSSGYEQY
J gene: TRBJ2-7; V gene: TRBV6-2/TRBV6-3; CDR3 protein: ASSYRATHEQY
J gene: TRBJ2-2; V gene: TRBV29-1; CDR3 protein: SVEDRGTGELF
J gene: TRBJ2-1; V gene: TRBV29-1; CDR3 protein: SVALAGGGSSYNEQF
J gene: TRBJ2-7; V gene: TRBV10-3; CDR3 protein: AISEPAGVQY
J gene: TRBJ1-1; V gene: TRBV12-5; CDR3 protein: ASGLVTEAF
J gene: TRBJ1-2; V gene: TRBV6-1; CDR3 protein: ASRPGQPRYGYT
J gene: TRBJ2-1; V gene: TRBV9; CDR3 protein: ASSVGLEDYNEQF
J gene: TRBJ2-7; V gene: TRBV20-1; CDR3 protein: SARAGSGGAEQY
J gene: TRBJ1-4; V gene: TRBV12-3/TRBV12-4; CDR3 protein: ASRSGEKLF
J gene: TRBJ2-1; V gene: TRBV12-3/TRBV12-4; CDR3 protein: ATLRRKGYNEQF
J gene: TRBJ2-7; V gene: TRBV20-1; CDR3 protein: SAREGRGVPSGRAGEQY
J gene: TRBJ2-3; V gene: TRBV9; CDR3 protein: ASSVAGVIADTQY